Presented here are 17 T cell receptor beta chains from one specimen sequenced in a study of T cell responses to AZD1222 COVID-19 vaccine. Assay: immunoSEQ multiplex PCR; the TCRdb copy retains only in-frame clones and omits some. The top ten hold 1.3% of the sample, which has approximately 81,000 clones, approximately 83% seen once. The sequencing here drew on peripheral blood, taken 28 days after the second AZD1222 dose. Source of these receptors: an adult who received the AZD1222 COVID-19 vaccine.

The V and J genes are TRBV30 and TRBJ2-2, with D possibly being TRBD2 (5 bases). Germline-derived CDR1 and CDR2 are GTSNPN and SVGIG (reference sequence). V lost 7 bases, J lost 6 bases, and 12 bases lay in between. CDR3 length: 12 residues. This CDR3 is CAFGSSPGELFF. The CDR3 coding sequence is TGTGCCTTCGGATCTAGCCCCGGGGAGCTGTTTTTT.

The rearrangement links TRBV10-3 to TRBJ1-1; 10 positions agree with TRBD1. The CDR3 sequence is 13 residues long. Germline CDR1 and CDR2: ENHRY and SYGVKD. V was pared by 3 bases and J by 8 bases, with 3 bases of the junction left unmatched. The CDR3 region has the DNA TGTGCCATCAGTGACCCGGGACAGGGGGAAGCTTTCTTT. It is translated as CAISDPGQGEAFF.

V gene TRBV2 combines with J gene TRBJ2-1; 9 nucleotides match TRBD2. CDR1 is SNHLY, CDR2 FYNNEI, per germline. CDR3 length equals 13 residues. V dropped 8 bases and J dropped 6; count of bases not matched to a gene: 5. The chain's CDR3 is CASRREGLNEQFF. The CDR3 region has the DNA TGTGCCAGCCGGCGGGAGGGCCTCAATGAGCAGTTCTTC. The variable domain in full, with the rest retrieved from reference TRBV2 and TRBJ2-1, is EPEVTQTPSHQVTQMGQEVILRCVPISNHLYFYWYRQILGQKVEFLVSFYNNEISEKSEIFDDQFSVERPDGSNFTLKIRSTKLEDSAMYFCASRREGLNEQFFGPGTRLTVL.

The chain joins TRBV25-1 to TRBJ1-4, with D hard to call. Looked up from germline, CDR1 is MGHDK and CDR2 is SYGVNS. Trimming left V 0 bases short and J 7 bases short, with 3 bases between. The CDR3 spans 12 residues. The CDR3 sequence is CASSEYVEKLFF. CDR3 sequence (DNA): TGTGCCAGCAGTGAATATGTTGAAAAACTGTTTTTT.

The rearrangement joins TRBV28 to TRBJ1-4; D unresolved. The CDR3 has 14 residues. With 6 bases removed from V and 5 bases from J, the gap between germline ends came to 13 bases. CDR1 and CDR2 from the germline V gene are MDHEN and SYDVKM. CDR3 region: CASSPTLENEKLFF. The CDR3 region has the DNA TGTGCCAGCAGCCCAACCCTAGAGAATGAAAAACTGTTTTTT.

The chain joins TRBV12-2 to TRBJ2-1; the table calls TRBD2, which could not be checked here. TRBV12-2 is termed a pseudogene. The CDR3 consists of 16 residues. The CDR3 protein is CASRLGGAVTYNEQFF. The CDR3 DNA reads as TGTGCAAGTCGCTTAGGGGGAGCGGTGACGTACAATGAGCAGTTCTTC.

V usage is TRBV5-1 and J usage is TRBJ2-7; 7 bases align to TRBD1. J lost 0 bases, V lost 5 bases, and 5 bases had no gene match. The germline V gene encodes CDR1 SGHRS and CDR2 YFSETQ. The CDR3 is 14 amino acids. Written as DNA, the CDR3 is TGCGCCAGCAGTAGTCAGGGGGACTCCTACGAGCAGTACTTC. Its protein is CASSSQGDSYEQYF.

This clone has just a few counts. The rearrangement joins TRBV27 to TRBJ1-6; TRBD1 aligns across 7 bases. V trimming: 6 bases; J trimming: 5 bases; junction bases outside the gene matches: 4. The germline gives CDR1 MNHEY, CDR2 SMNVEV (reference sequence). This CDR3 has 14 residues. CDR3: CASRGQPNNSPLHF. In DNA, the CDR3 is TGTGCCAGCAGGGGACAGCCGAATAATTCACCCCTCCACTTT.

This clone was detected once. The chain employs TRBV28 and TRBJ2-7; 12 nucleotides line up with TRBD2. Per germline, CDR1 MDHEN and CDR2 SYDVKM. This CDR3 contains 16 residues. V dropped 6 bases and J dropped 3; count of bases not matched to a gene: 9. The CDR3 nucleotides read TGTGCCAGCAGCCTTCTAGCGGGAGGGAGGTTCTACGAGCAGTACTTC. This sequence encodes CASSLLAGGRFYEQYF.

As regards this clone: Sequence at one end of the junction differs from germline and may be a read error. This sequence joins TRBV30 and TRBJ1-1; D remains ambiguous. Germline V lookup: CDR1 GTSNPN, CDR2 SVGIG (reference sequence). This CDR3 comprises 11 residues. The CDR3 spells CAWSVRRGLGF. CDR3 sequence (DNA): TGTGCCTGGAGTGTAAGGAGAGGCCTGGGCTTT.

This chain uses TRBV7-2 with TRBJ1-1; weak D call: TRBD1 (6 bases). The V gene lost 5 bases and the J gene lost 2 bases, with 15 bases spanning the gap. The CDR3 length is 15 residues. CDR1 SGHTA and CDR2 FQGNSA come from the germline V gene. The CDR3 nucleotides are TGTGCCAGCAGCCCTCCGACAGGCCCAAACACTGAAGCTTTCTTT. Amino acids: CASSPPTGPNTEAFF.

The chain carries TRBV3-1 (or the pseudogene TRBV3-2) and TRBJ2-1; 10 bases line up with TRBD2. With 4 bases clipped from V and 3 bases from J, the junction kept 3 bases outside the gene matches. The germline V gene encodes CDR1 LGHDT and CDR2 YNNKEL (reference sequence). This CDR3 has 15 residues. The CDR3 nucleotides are TGTGCCAGCAGCCCTAGCGGGAGTTTCTACAATGAGCAGTTCTTC. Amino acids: CASSPSGSFYNEQFF.

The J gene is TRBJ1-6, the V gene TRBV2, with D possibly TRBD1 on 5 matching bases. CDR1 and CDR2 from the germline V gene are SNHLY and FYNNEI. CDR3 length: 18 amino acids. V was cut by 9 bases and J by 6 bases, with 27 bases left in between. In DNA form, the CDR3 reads TGTGCCAGTGATATGACAGTGGGTCTTCTCATCGGTAATTCACCCCTCCACTTT. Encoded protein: CASDMTVGLLIGNSPLHF.

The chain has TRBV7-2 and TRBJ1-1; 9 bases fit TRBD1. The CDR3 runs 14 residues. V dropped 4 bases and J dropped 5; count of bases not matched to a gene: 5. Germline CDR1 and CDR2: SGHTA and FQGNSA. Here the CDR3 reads CASSSNRGQTEAFF. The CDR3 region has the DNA TGTGCCAGCAGCTCTAACAGGGGGCAGACTGAAGCTTTCTTT. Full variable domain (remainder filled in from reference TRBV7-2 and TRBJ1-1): GAGVSQSPSNKVTEKGKDVELRCDPISGHTALYWYRQSLGQGLEFLIYFQGNSAPDKSGLPSDRFSAERTGGSVSTLTIQRTQQEDSAVYLCASSSNRGQTEAFFGQGTRLTVV.

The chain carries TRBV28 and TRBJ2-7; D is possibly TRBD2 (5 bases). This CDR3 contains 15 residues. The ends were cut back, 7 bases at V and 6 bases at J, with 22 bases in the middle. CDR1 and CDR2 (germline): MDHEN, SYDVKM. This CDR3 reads CASTLGRRTGREQYF. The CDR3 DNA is TGTGCCAGCACACTGGGCCGGCGGACTGGCCGCGAGCAGTACTTC.

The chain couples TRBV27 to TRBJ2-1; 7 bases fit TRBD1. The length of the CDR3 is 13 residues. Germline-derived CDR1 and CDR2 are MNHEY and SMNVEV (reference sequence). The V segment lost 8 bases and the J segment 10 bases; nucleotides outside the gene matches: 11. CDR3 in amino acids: CASSNNRGKEQFF. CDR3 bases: TGTGCCAGCTCGAACAACAGGGGTAAGGAGCAGTTCTTC.

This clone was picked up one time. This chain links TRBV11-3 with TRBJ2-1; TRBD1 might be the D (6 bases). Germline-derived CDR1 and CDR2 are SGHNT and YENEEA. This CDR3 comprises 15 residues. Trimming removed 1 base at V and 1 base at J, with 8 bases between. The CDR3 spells CASSLGTASYNEQFF. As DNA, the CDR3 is TGTGCCAGCAGCTTAGGGACAGCATCCTACAATGAGCAGTTCTTC.